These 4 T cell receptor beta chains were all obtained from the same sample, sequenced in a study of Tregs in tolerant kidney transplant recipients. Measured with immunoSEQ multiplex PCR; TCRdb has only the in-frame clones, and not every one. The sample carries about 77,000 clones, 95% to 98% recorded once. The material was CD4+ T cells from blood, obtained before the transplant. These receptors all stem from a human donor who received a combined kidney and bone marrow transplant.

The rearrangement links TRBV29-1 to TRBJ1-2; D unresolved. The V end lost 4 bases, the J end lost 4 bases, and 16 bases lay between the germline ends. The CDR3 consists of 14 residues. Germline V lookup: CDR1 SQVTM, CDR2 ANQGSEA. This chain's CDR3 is CSVGGGQGTYGYTF. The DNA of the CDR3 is TGCAGCGTTGGTGGAGGGCAAGGAACCTATGGCTACACCTTC.

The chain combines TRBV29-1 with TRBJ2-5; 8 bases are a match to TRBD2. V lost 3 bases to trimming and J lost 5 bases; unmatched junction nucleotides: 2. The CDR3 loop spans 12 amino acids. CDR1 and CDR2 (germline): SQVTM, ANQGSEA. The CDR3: CSVDGGRETQYF. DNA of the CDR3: TGCAGCGTTGACGGCGGGAGGGAGACCCAGTACTTC.

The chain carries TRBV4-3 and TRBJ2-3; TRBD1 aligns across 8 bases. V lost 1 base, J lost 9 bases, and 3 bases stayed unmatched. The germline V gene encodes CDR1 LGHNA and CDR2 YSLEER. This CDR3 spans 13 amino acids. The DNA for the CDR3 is TGCGCCAGCAGCCAAGCAGGGGACAGGACGCAGTATTTT. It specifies CASSQAGDRTQYF.

In DNA, the CDR3 is TGTGCCAGCAGCCCACACCGACTAGCGGGAGCCCACGGGGAGCTGTTTTTT. Translation gives CASSPHRLAGAHGELFF. The chain is built from TRBV11-2 and TRBJ2-2; 12 positions agree with TRBD2. Germline V gene sequence: CDR1 SGHAT, CDR2 FQNNGV. CDR3 length: 17 residues. V lost 5 bases and J lost 7; bases outside the gene matches: 11.